Below, 2 T cell receptor beta chains from the same sample are listed, as sequenced in a study of cytomegalovirus exposure and HLA in healthy donors. The PCR ran on 60 Vbeta and 13 Jbeta primers. Using immunoSEQ multiplex PCR, the repertoire was profiled, and TCRdb retains in-frame clones only, with some absent. The sample records 150,000 to 200,000 clones, 80% to 85% being singletons. Sequenced material: PBMCs. These receptor sequences come from a woman between 18 and 30 years old in good health and CMV-seropositive.

CDR3 protein: CASSYGGAYNEQFF. DNA of the CDR3: TGTGCCAGCAGTTACGGGGGGGCCTACAATGAGCAGTTCTTC. The gene calls are TRBV2 and TRBJ2-1, with 8 bases that match TRBD2. With V trimmed by 5 bases and J by 2 bases, 2 bases remained unmatched. The CDR3 runs to 14 residues. Germline V CDR1 and CDR2: SNHLY, FYNNEI.

The chain uses TRBV28 and TRBJ2-4; TRBD1 might be the D (5 bases). Trimming removed 4 bases at V and 0 bases at J, with 13 bases between. Germline assignment: CDR1 MDHEN and CDR2 SYDVKM. The CDR3 spans 16 residues. DNA of the CDR3: TGTGCCAGCAGTTCGCCGACAGAGCTAGCCAAAAACATTCAGTACTTC. Its translation is CASSSPTELAKNIQYF. The variable domain in full, completed from reference TRBV28 and TRBJ2-4, reads DVKVTQSSRYLVKRTGEKVFLECVQDMDHENMFWYRQDPGLGLRLIYFSYDVKMKEKGDIPEGYSVSREKKERFSLILESASTNQTSMYLCASSSPTELAKNIQYFGAGTRLSVL.